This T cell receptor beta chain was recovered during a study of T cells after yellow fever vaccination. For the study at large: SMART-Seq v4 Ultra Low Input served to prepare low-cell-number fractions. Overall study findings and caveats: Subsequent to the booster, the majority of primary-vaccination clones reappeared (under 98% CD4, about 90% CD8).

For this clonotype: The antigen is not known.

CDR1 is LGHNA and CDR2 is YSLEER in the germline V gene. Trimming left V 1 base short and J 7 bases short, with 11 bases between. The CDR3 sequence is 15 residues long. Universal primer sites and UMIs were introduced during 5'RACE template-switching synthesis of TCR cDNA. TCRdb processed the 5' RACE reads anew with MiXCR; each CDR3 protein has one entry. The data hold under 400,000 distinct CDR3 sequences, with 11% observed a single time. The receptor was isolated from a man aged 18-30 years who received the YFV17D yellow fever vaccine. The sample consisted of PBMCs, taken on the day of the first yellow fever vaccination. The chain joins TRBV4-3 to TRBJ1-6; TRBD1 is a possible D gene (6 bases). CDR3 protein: CASSQAGRGNSPLHF. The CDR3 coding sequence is TGCGCCAGCAGCCAAGCGGGCAGGGGAAATTCACCCCTCCACTTT.